These 24 T cell receptor beta chains originate from one sample sequenced in a study of beta chain features in type 1 diabetes. Sequencing targeted expressed TCRB transcripts, as all isolated RNA had been reverse transcribed. TCRdb's copy holds only in-frame clones and misses some; the assay was immunoSEQ multiplex PCR. The sample lists roughly 330,000 clones; 8% to 13% were seen once. The sequenced material came from naive CD4+ T cells from blood. The receptors come from a woman younger than 45 in good health.

This clone was seen a few times. The chain uses TRBV18 and TRBJ1-4; TRBD1 agrees at 11 bases. This CDR3 spans 16 amino acids. CDR1 KGHSH and CDR2 LQKENI come from the germline V gene. After removal of 2 bases from V and 2 bases from J, the junction contained 1 base not matched to a gene. The CDR3 region is CASSPGQGATNEKLFF. Written as DNA, the CDR3 is TGTGCCAGCTCACCAGGACAGGGGGCGACTAATGAAAAACTGTTTTTT.

This clone was recorded a few times. In DNA form, the CDR3 reads TGTGCCAGTAGTAGGAATAGCGGGAGGCCCTACAATGAGCAGTTCTTC. Translated: CASSRNSGRPYNEQFF. The chain carries TRBV19 and TRBJ2-1, with TRBD2 identical over 10 bases. The ends lost 4 bases at V and 2 bases at J; junction bases unmatched: 5. Germline-derived CDR1 and CDR2 are LNHDA and SQIVND (reference sequence). This CDR3 spans 16 amino acids.

The CDR3 spells CASSSTSGGPSTDTQYF. The DNA for the CDR3 is TGTGCCAGCAGCTCGACTAGCGGGGGGCCTAGCACAGATACGCAGTATTTT. J is TRBJ2-3 and V is TRBV5-4; the match to TRBD2 covers 13 bases. The CDR3 covers 17 residues. J gave up 0 bases and V 3 bases, and 4 bases lay outside the gene matches. Germline V gene sequence: CDR1 SGHNT, CDR2 YYREEE (reference sequence). The full variable domain, completed using reference TRBV5-4 and TRBJ2-3, is ETGVTQSPTHLIKTRGQQVTLRCSSQSGHNTVSWYQQALGQGPQFIFQYYREEENGRGNFPPRFSGLQFPNYSSELNVNALELDDSALYLCASSSTSGGPSTDTQYFGPGTRLTVL.

The chain is built from TRBV7-2 and TRBJ1-3; TRBD1 might be the D (5 bases). Germline CDR1 reads SGHTA; CDR2 reads FQGNSA. V was trimmed by 1 base and J by 2 bases, leaving 9 bases between them. The CDR3 totals 15 residues. The CDR3 is CASSLVTGTGNTIYF. CDR3 nucleotides: TGTGCCAGCAGCTTAGTTACAGGAACTGGAAACACCATATATTTT.

CDR3 nucleotide sequence: TGTGCCAGCAGGCCCTCGATCGGGGTTATGAACACTGAAGCTTTCTTT. This codes for CASRPSIGVMNTEAFF. This sequence joins TRBV28 and TRBJ1-1; no reliable D call. CDR1 and CDR2 from the germline V gene are MDHEN and SYDVKM. V gave up 6 bases and J gave up 0 bases, with 17 bases separating them. The CDR3 length is 16 residues.

This clone was seen more than once but under ten times. The chain combines TRBV4-2 with TRBJ2-7; D remains unclear. With 3 bases removed from V and 12 bases from J, the gap between germline ends came to 15 bases. This CDR3 has 12 amino acids. Germline V lookup: CDR1 LGHNA, CDR2 YNFKEQ. CDR3 region: CASSQVLRLRYF. CDR3 sequence (DNA): TGTGCCAGCAGCCAGGTTCTCCGCCTACGGTACTTC.

The V call is TRBV7-9, the J call TRBJ2-4; TRBD1 might be the D (6 bases). The germline gives CDR1 SEHNR, CDR2 FQNEAQ (reference sequence). V dropped 1 base and J dropped 9 bases, with 13 bases sitting between them. CDR3 size: 14 residues. Here the CDR3 reads CASSLVAGVAIQYF. Written as DNA, the CDR3 is TGTGCCAGCAGCTTAGTGGCAGGGGTAGCCATTCAGTACTTC.

The V call is TRBV15, the J call TRBJ1-1, with D tentatively TRBD1 (6 bases). There are 13 residues in the CDR3. Germline V CDR1 and CDR2: LNHNV, YYDKDF (reference sequence). Between the trimmed V and J ends, which lost 6 bases and 4 bases, there was a span of 12 bases. In nucleotides, the CDR3 is TGTGCCACCAGGTACAGGGCGGGCACTGAAGCTTTCTTT. Translating gives CATRYRAGTEAFF.

This clone was detected a few times. The chain's CDR3 is CASSDATGASYGYTF. The CDR3, as DNA: TGTGCCAGCAGCGATGCGACAGGCGCGAGCTATGGCTACACCTTC. The chain is built from TRBV7-2 and TRBJ1-2; TRBD1 is a possible D gene (6 bases). Germline V gene data show CDR1 as SGHTA and CDR2 as FQGNSA. The CDR3 has 15 amino acids. V was cut by 5 bases and J by 4 bases, with 17 bases left in between. Supplemented by reference TRBV7-2 and TRBJ1-2, the full variable domain reads GAGVSQSPSNKVTEKGKDVELRCDPISGHTALYWYRQSLGQGLEFLIYFQGNSAPDKSGLPSDRFSAERTGGSVSTLTIQRTQQEDSAVYLCASSDATGASYGYTFGSGTRLTVV.

This clone was found a few times. CDR3 amino acids: CASRTSGSHYNEQFF. The CDR3 nucleotides read TGTGCCAGCAGGACTAGCGGGAGCCACTACAATGAGCAGTTCTTC. The V gene is TRBV2, the J gene TRBJ2-1; 12 bases agree with TRBD2. In germline, CDR1 is SNHLY, CDR2 FYNNEI. The J segment lost 3 bases and the V segment lost 6 bases, leaving 3 bases of the junction unmatched. The CDR3 covers 15 residues.

This clone was picked up a small number of times. The chain couples TRBV5-4 to TRBJ2-2; 7 bases are shared with TRBD1. Germline values: CDR1 SGHNT, CDR2 YYREEE (reference sequence). The CDR3 is 13 residues long. J lost 6 bases, V lost 6 bases, and 5 bases had no gene match. In DNA, the CDR3 is TGTGCCAGCAACCTACAGGGGTCCGGGGAGCTGTTTTTT. It specifies CASNLQGSGELFF.

This clone was found a few times. This rearrangement joins TRBV6-5 to TRBJ2-3; 16 bases line up with TRBD2. This CDR3 has 16 residues. The V gene end was trimmed by 4 bases and the J gene end by 4 bases; junction bases not matched to a gene: 2. Germline CDR1 and CDR2: MNHEY and SVGAGI. CDR3 nucleotides: TGTGCCAGCAGTTGGGGACTAGCGGGAGGGCCAGATACGCAGTATTTT. This codes for CASSWGLAGGPDTQYF.

This clone has more than one count but fewer than ten. The chain combines TRBV4-2 with TRBJ1-4; the D gene is possibly TRBD1 (5 bases). In germline, CDR1 is LGHNA, CDR2 YNFKEQ. Trimming stripped 4 bases from V and 8 bases from J, with 14 bases between. CDR3 length equals 14 residues. The DNA of the CDR3 is TGTGCCAGCAGCCCCCGGGGGGGGAGGGAAAAACTGTTTTTT. Its translation is CASSPRGGREKLFF.

The chain recombines TRBV2 with TRBJ2-5; 11 bases agree with TRBD1. The CDR3 spans 15 residues. CDR1 and CDR2 from the germline V gene are SNHLY and FYNNEI. Germline trimming cut 5 bases from V and 5 bases from J; bases unmatched to any gene: 7. The CDR3 protein is CASSPWTGGAETQYF. In nucleotides, the CDR3 is TGTGCCAGCAGTCCCTGGACAGGGGGCGCGGAGACCCAGTACTTC.

V gene TRBV30 combines with J gene TRBJ2-5, with 10 bases that match TRBD2. Trimming took 4 bases from V and 7 from J; bases not matched to a gene: 3. CDR3 size: 12 residues. Germline V gene lookup returns CDR1 GTSNPN and CDR2 SVGIG (reference sequence). The CDR3 protein is CAWTSGSATQYF. The DNA for the CDR3 is TGTGCCTGGACTAGCGGGAGTGCGACCCAGTACTTC.

This clone has just a few counts. The chain employs TRBV25-1 and TRBJ2-7; tentatively, D is TRBD2 (6 bases). CDR3 length equals 16 residues. The V end was cut by 4 bases, the J end by 0 bases, with 16 bases between. The germline CDR1 and CDR2 sequences are MGHDK and SYGVNS. The CDR3 here is CASSVLGGTSSYEQYF. CDR3 sequence (DNA): TGTGCCAGCAGTGTTCTTGGCGGGACGAGCTCCTACGAGCAGTACTTC.

The chain joins TRBV6-6 to TRBJ1-1; no reliable D call. Trimming pared 8 bases from V and 5 bases from J, leaving 9 bases between. The V gene's germline CDR1 is MNHNY and CDR2 SVGAGI (reference sequence). The CDR3 is 11 residues long. The CDR3 nucleotides read TGTGCCAGCGTTCGCAGAACTGAAGCTTTCTTT. Residues: CASVRRTEAFF.

In the case of this clone: Other DNA sequences of this sample code for an identical CDR3. The CDR3 reads CASSPTGITYEQYF. CDR3 bases: TGTGCCAGCTCACCAACAGGGATCACCTACGAGCAGTACTTC. The chain links TRBV18 to TRBJ2-7, with D perhaps matching TRBD1 (6 bases). CDR1 KGHSH and CDR2 LQKENI come from the germline V gene. V was clipped by 2 bases and J by 2 bases, with 10 bases between them. The CDR3 is 14 residues long.

The V call is TRBV19, the J call TRBJ1-5, with 7 bases matching TRBD1. Trimming at V came to 0 bases and at J to 3 bases, leaving 2 bases not matched to a gene. The germline V gene encodes CDR1 LNHDA and CDR2 SQIVND (reference sequence). The length of the CDR3 is 15 residues. In DNA, the CDR3 is TGTGCCAGTAGTATAGAGGGACAGAACAATCAGCCCCAGCATTTT. This sequence encodes CASSIEGQNNQPQHF.

This clone showed up just a few times. The chain employs TRBV27 and TRBJ2-5, with D perhaps matching TRBD1 (6 bases). CDR3 length: 16 amino acids. Deletions cut 5 bases from V and 5 bases from J, with 21 bases between. Germline CDR1 is MNHEY and CDR2 is SMNVEV (reference sequence). Here the CDR3 reads CASSPIQGLYVETQYF. The DNA for the CDR3 is TGTGCCAGCAGTCCCATTCAGGGGCTCTACGTCGAGACCCAGTACTTC.

The gene calls are TRBV27 and TRBJ2-2; 9 bases are a match to TRBD2. The CDR3 runs 16 residues. From germline, CDR1 is MNHEY and CDR2 SMNVEV (reference sequence). After removal of 10 bases from V and 6 bases from J, the junction contained 15 bases not matched to a gene. The CDR3 DNA follows: TGTGCCACCTCCCCGGGGGTGGTAGCGGGAGCCGGGGAGCTGTTTTTT. Residues: CATSPGVVAGAGELFF.

V usage is TRBV27 and J usage is TRBJ2-7; 10 positions agree with TRBD1. The CDR3 loop spans 15 amino acids. With 3 bases clipped from V and 5 bases from J, the junction kept 7 bases outside the gene matches. Per the germline V gene, CDR1 is MNHEY and CDR2 is SMNVEV (reference sequence). The DNA of the CDR3 is TGTGCCAGCAGTTTTACCGGGACAGGGGTAGACGAGCAGTACTTC. This gives the protein CASSFTGTGVDEQYF.

V is TRBV14 and J is TRBJ2-4, with TRBD2 matching 10 bases. This CDR3 has 18 residues. The trim removed 1 base at V and 7 bases at J, leaving 13 bases unmatched. Looked up from germline, CDR1 is SGHDN and CDR2 is FVKESK. The CDR3 region has the DNA TGTGCCAGCAGCCAAGTAAAGGAGCGGGAGGGCCAGTTCAACATTCAGTACTTC. This gives the protein CASSQVKEREGQFNIQYF.

This clone occurred a few times. The chain joins TRBV5-4 to TRBJ2-1; 9 positions agree with TRBD2. Trimming at V came to 1 base and at J to 2 bases, leaving 7 bases not matched to a gene. The CDR3 is made up of 17 amino acids. From germline, CDR1 is SGHNT and CDR2 YYREEE (reference sequence). This CDR3 reads CASSLPRLAEPYNEQFF. CDR3 sequence (DNA): TGTGCCAGCAGCTTGCCCAGACTAGCGGAGCCCTACAATGAGCAGTTCTTC.